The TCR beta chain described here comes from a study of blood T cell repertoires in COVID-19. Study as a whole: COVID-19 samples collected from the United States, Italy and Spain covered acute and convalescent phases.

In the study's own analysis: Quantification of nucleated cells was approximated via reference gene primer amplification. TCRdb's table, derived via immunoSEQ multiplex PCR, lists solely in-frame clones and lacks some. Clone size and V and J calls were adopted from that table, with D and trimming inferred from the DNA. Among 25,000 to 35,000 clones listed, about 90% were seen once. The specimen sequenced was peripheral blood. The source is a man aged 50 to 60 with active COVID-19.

The CDR3 here is CASTDRQLMNTEAFF. The CDR3 nucleotides read TGTGCCAGCACCGACCGACAGCTCATGAACACTGAAGCTTTCTTT. This chain joins TRBV6-5 and TRBJ1-1; the D gene is possibly TRBD1 (5 bases). There are 15 residues in the CDR3. CDR1 and CDR2 from the germline V gene are MNHEY and SVGAGI. Deletions cut 7 bases from V and 0 bases from J, with 15 bases between.